Only one count was recorded for the clone carrying this T cell receptor beta chain. Its antigen is undetermined. These data are taken from a study of T cell responses to AZD1222 COVID-19 vaccine. On the study more broadly: Second-dose intervals near 4 or 12 weeks were combined. Study-wide points: Females made up more of the donors, who were largely white British, and clonal diversity may have come out too low. Targeting of unmutated variant regions was reportedly seen in nearly half of spike-specific TCRs.

Sequencing was performed with immunoSEQ multiplex PCR; in TCRdb, only in-frame clones are kept and a portion is missing. Altogether fewer than 120,000 clones are present, about 88% being singletons, with the ten largest covering about 1.6%. The starting material was peripheral blood, obtained on day 0 of AZD1222 vaccination. This receptor was taken from an adult in good health.

CDR3 residues: CASSWTSGGTDTQYF. The DNA for the CDR3 is TGTGCCAGTAGTTGGACTAGCGGGGGGACAGATACGCAGTATTTT. V gene TRBV19 combines with J gene TRBJ2-3; 14 bases align to TRBD2. Per the germline V gene, CDR1 is LNHDA and CDR2 is SQIVND (reference sequence). Losses at the gene ends were 5 bases for V and 3 bases for J; bases not matched to a gene: 1. The CDR3 is 15 residues long. The complete variable domain, with remaining parts taken from reference TRBV19 and TRBJ2-3, reads DGGITQSPKYLFRKEGQNVTLSCEQNLNHDAMYWYRQDPGQGLRLIYYSQIVNDFQKGDIAEGYSVSREKKESFPLTVTSAQKNPTAFYLCASSWTSGGTDTQYFGPGTRLTVL.